What follows is one TCR beta chain and its context. Its antigen remains unidentified. The table came from immunoSEQ multiplex PCR; TCRdb's copy has only in-frame clones and leaves some out. The sample lists about 83,000 clones; 70% to 90% were seen once. This CDR3 contains 14 residues. The V gene's germline CDR1 is SQVTM and CDR2 ANQGSEA. The trim removed 7 bases at V and 4 bases at J, leaving 5 bases unmatched. This specimen belongs to a study of T cell responses to AZD1222 COVID-19 vaccine. General study points: Repertoires in all cases were sampled only once the peak T cell response had passed.

The sequenced sample was peripheral blood, obtained 28 days after the second AZD1222 dose. The rearrangement links TRBV29-1 to TRBJ2-2, with 11 bases fitting TRBD2. The TCR sequence derives from an adult who received the AZD1222 COVID-19 vaccine. The CDR3 region is CSALSGGVTGELFF. The CDR3 DNA sequence: TGCAGCGCTCTTAGCGGGGGGGTCACCGGGGAGCTGTTTTTT.